The 24 T cell receptor beta chains listed next were all sequenced from one sample in a study of blood T cell repertoires in COVID-19. Only in-frame clones appear in the TCRdb table, and some are missing; sequencing was by immunoSEQ multiplex PCR. The data contain roughly 180,000 clones, approximately 77% of them singletons. Material: PBMCs or T cells enriched from blood (not recorded which). All receptors come from a man aged 55 to 70 who had recovered from COVID-19.

This sequence joins TRBV5-5 and TRBJ2-7; D not resolved. The ends were cut back, 0 bases at V and 4 bases at J, with 17 bases in the middle. Germline V gene lookup returns CDR1 SGHKS and CDR2 YYEKEE (reference sequence). The CDR3 loop spans 16 amino acids. CDR3 protein: CASSLVPSFAGYEQYF. Here the CDR3 DNA reads TGTGCCAGCAGCTTGGTACCCTCTTTTGCCGGGTACGAGCAGTACTTC.

This chain joins TRBV6-5 and TRBJ2-1, with D tentatively TRBD2 (7 bases). Germline values: CDR1 MNHEY, CDR2 SVGAGI. The CDR3 has 15 amino acids. V was clipped by 0 bases and J by 9 bases, with 15 bases between them. CDR3 region: CASSYSIMAGAEQFF. The CDR3 DNA reads TGTGCCAGCAGTTACTCAATTATGGCGGGGGCTGAGCAGTTCTTC.

The chain is built from TRBV11-2 and TRBJ2-1; 8 bases agree with TRBD2. The V segment lost 0 bases and the J segment 9 bases; nucleotides outside the gene matches: 4. Germline CDR1 and CDR2: SGHAT and FQNNGV. CDR3 size: 14 residues. The CDR3 bases are TGTGCCAGCAGCTTAGAGGGGACTAGGGGTGAGCAGTTCTTC. As protein: CASSLEGTRGEQFF.

The genes are TRBV9 and TRBJ1-4; 7 bases line up with TRBD1. V gave up 0 bases and J gave up 8 bases; unmatched junction bases: 10. The length of the CDR3 is 16 residues. In germline, CDR1 is SGDLS, CDR2 YYNGEE. The CDR3 DNA reads TGTGCCAGCAGCGTAGCTGCAGGGGGTTTAGGAGAAAAACTGTTTTTT. Its protein product is CASSVAAGGLGEKLFF. The variable domain in full, completed from reference TRBV9 and TRBJ1-4, reads DSGVTQTPKHLITATGQRVTLRCSPRSGDLSVYWYQQSLDQGLQFLIQYYNGEERAKGNILERFSAQQFPDLHSELNLSSLELGDSALYFCASSVAAGGLGEKLFFGSGTQLSVL.

The chain couples TRBV5-1 to TRBJ2-7; the match to TRBD1 covers 9 bases. V trimming: 7 bases; J trimming: 3 bases; junction bases outside the gene matches: 11. CDR3 length: 15 amino acids. Germline CDR1 and CDR2: SGHRS and YFSETQ. In DNA, the CDR3 is TGCGCCAGCCAACAGGGGACAGGGAGATTCTACGAGCAGTACTTC. It encodes CASQQGTGRFYEQYF.

V is TRBV9 and J is TRBJ1-6; 7 positions agree with TRBD1. CDR1 and CDR2 from the germline V gene are SGDLS and YYNGEE. The V segment lost 3 bases and the J segment 8 bases; nucleotides outside the gene matches: 8. The CDR3 loop spans 15 amino acids. The DNA of the CDR3 is TGTGCCAGCAGCGCCGTCCCAGGGGGTTATTCACCCCTCCACTTT. Its translation: CASSAVPGGYSPLHF.

The V and J genes are TRBV14 and TRBJ2-1, with TRBD2 matching over 11 bases. The V segment lost 0 bases and the J segment 5 bases; nucleotides outside the gene matches: 3. The CDR3 spans 16 residues. Per the germline V gene, CDR1 is SGHDN and CDR2 is FVKESK. CDR3 protein: CASSQDLAGGDNEQFF. CDR3 coding DNA: TGTGCCAGCAGCCAAGACCTAGCGGGGGGTGACAATGAGCAGTTCTTC.

The V call is TRBV5-1, the J call TRBJ2-1; 7 nucleotides line up with TRBD1. The V segment lost 4 bases and the J segment 7 bases; nucleotides outside the gene matches: 14. Germline assignment: CDR1 SGHRS and CDR2 YFSETQ. CDR3 size: 16 residues. CDR3 sequence: CASSATTGSKVNEQFF. As DNA, the CDR3 is TGCGCCAGCAGCGCCACGACAGGGAGTAAGGTAAATGAGCAGTTCTTC. Full variable domain (rest looked up from reference TRBV5-1 and TRBJ2-1): KAGVTQTPRYLIKTRGQQVTLSCSPISGHRSVSWYQQTPGQGLQFLFEYFSETQRNKGNFPGRFSGRQFSNSRSEMNVSTLELGDSALYLCASSATTGSKVNEQFFGPGTRLTVL.

The CDR3 sequence: CASTTGVIYNEQFF. CDR3 nucleotides: TGTGCCAGCACGACAGGGGTCATCTACAATGAGCAGTTCTTC. V is TRBV11-2 and J is TRBJ2-1, with 8 positions matching TRBD1. This CDR3 contains 14 residues. CDR1 is SGHAT, CDR2 FQNNGV, per germline. With V trimmed by 7 bases and J by 3 bases, 5 bases remained unmatched.

The chain has TRBV29-1 and TRBJ2-7; 8 positions agree with TRBD1. The CDR3 is 11 residues long. Germline V lookup: CDR1 SQVTM, CDR2 ANQGSEA. V lost 4 bases to trimming and J lost 7 bases; unmatched junction nucleotides: 3. The CDR3 nucleotides are TGCAGCGTTGCTACAGGGGGAGAGCAGTACTTC. It is translated as CSVATGGEQYF.

V and J are TRBV30 and TRBJ2-5; 8 positions agree with TRBD2. Germline CDR1 GTSNPN, CDR2 SVGIG (reference sequence). CDR3 length: 12 residues. Trimming at V came to 5 bases and at J to 2 bases, leaving 1 base not matched to a gene. CDR3 loop: CAWRGGQETQYF. The CDR3 DNA follows: TGTGCCTGGCGGGGGGGGCAAGAGACCCAGTACTTC. The whole variable domain, filled in from reference TRBV30 and TRBJ2-5, reads SQTIHQWPATLVQPVGSPLSLECTVEGTSNPNLYWYRQAAGRGLQLLFYSVGIGQISSEVPQNLSASRPQDRQFILSSKKLLLSDSGFYLCAWRGGQETQYFGPGTRLLVL.

The V call is TRBV11-2, the J call TRBJ2-7; a weak D match, TRBD2 (5 bases). The CDR3 covers 14 residues. Germline CDR1 reads SGHAT; CDR2 reads FQNNGV. V was trimmed by 5 bases and J by 3 bases, leaving 14 bases between them. CDR3 sequence: CASSLPTTYYEQYF. The CDR3 nucleotides are TGTGCCAGCAGCCTCCCGACTACCTACTACGAGCAGTACTTC. Based on the CDR3 plus reference TRBV11-2 and TRBJ2-7, the full variable domain is EAGVAQSPRYKIIEKRQSVAFWCNPISGHATLYWYQQILGQGPKLLIQFQNNGVVDDSQLPKDRFSAERLKGVDSTLKIQPAKLEDSAVYLCASSLPTTYYEQYFGPGTRLTVT.

This sequence joins TRBV2 and TRBJ1-4; the match to TRBD1 covers 7 bases. The CDR3 has 15 amino acids. From germline, CDR1 is SNHLY and CDR2 FYNNEI. After removal of 3 bases from V and 0 bases from J, the junction contained 1 base not matched to a gene. This chain's CDR3 is CASSEDRTTNEKLFF. CDR3 DNA: TGTGCCAGCAGTGAGGACAGGACAACTAATGAAAAACTGTTTTTT.

This clone was seen a few times. The chain links TRBV3-1 (or the pseudogene TRBV3-2) to TRBJ1-2, with TRBD1 identical over 7 bases. Germline CDR1 is LGHDT and CDR2 is YNNKEL (reference sequence). The CDR3 is 13 amino acids. With 2 bases clipped from V and 8 bases from J, the junction kept 5 bases outside the gene matches. CDR3 sequence reads: CASSQQTGPGYTF. In DNA, the CDR3 is TGTGCCAGCAGCCAACAGACAGGGCCCGGCTACACCTTC.

In its sample, this clone was seen a few times. The CDR3: CASSPSGGADNEQFF. In DNA form, the CDR3 reads TGTGCCAGCAGCCCCAGCGGGGGGGCGGACAATGAGCAGTTCTTC. The chain employs TRBV7-9 and TRBJ2-1; 10 positions match TRBD2. V shed 5 bases, J shed 5 bases, and the junction held 6 bases outside the gene matches. The CDR3 runs to 15 residues. Germline V gene sequence: CDR1 SEHNR, CDR2 FQNEAQ (reference sequence).

The rearrangement joins TRBV10-3 to TRBJ2-2; 9 positions agree with TRBD2. The CDR3 consists of 15 residues. From germline, CDR1 is ENHRY and CDR2 SYGVKD. The junction had 5 bases not matched to a gene; V was cut back by 5 bases and J by 4 bases. The CDR3 DNA reads TGTGCCATCAGTCCGAGACTAGCGGTCACCGGGGAGCTGTTTTTT. The encoded protein is CAISPRLAVTGELFF.

The chain employs TRBV11-2 and TRBJ1-5; weak D call: TRBD1 (5 bases). The CDR3 length is 16 residues. V was pared by 5 bases and J by 7 bases, with 21 bases between. Germline V gene sequence: CDR1 SGHAT, CDR2 FQNNGV. CDR3 sequence reads: CASSINGATSGQPQHF. In nucleotides, the CDR3 is TGTGCCAGCAGCATTAATGGGGCTACCTCCGGCCAGCCCCAGCATTTT.

The rearrangement joins TRBV9 to TRBJ2-7; the D gene is possibly TRBD1 (6 bases). Trimming removed 4 bases at V and 7 bases at J, with 21 bases between. CDR1 is SGDLS and CDR2 is YYNGEE in the germline V gene. The CDR3 is 15 amino acids. The CDR3 bases are TGTGCCAGCAGCATCAATCCGGGGACAACGGGAGAGCAGTACTTC. This gives the protein CASSINPGTTGEQYF.

The V and J genes are TRBV7-3 and TRBJ1-1; D gene unclear. Germline-derived CDR1 and CDR2 are SGHTA and FQGTGA. CDR3 length equals 14 residues. Trimming took 2 bases from V and 5 from J, leaving 12 bases between them. CDR3 nucleotide sequence: TGTGCCAGCAGCTTATCCCCGGGAAGAACTGAAGCTTTCTTT. Its protein product is CASSLSPGRTEAFF.

CDR3 amino acids: CASSMDRADTGELFF. CDR3 coding DNA: TGTGCCAGTAGTATGGACAGGGCGGACACCGGGGAGCTGTTTTTT. V is TRBV19 and J is TRBJ2-2, with 8 bases fitting TRBD1. The CDR3 extends over 15 amino acids. With V trimmed by 3 bases and J by 3 bases, 3 bases remained unmatched. Germline-derived CDR1 and CDR2 are LNHDA and SQIVND (reference sequence).

The chain combines TRBV7-9 with TRBJ1-1; D uncertain. V was trimmed by 1 base and J by 8 bases, leaving 8 bases between them. This CDR3 contains 12 residues. Germline V lookup: CDR1 SEHNR, CDR2 FQNEAQ (reference sequence). CDR3 nucleotide sequence: TGTGCCAGCAGCTTAGAACCTACCGAAGCTTTCTTT. Amino acids: CASSLEPTEAFF.

There are a few counts of this clone. The chain joins TRBV20-1 to TRBJ2-5, with D maybe TRBD2 (5 bases). CDR1 is DFQATT, CDR2 SNEGSKA, per germline (reference sequence). The CDR3 is made up of 17 amino acids. Trimming shortened V by 3 bases and J by 0 bases, and 20 bases separated the two germline ends. CDR3 DNA: TGCAGTGCTAGTGGGCTAGCCAGCTATTGGTACCAAGAGACCCAGTACTTC. It codes for CSASGLASYWYQETQYF.

The rearrangement uses TRBV24-1 and TRBJ2-2, with D possibly matching TRBD1 (6 bases). CDR3 length: 17 amino acids. V was clipped by 2 bases and J by 4 bases, with 16 bases between them. Germline lookup yields CDR1 KGHDR and CDR2 SFDVKD. CDR3 amino acids: CATSDYEGTTITGELFF. The DNA for the CDR3 is TGTGCCACCAGTGATTACGAAGGGACAACGATCACCGGGGAGCTGTTTTTT.

This clone was counted once. J is TRBJ1-6 and V is TRBV27, with D perhaps TRBD1 (6 bases). V lost 3 bases and J lost 7, with 13 bases in between. This CDR3 is 15 amino acids long. Germline V gene data show CDR1 as MNHEY and CDR2 as SMNVEV (reference sequence). The CDR3 DNA reads as TGTGCCAGCAGTTTTACAGGGAGTCAGAATTCACCCCTCCACTTT. As protein: CASSFTGSQNSPLHF.